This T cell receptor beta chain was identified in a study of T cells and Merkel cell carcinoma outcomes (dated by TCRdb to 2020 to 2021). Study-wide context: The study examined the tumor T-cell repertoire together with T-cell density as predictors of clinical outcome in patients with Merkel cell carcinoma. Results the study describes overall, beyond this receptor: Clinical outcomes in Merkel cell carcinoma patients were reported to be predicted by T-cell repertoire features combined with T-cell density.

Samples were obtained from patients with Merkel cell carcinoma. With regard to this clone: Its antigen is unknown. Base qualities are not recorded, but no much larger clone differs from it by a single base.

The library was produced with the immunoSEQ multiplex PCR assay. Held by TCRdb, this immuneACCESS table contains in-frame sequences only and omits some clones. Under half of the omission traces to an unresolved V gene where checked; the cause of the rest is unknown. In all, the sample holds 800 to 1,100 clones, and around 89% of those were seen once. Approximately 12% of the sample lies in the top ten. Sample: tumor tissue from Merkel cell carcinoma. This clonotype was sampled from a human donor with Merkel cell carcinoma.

The nucleotides read TGTGCCAGCAGCGTAGGGGCTAGCGGGAGGGCCTACAATGAGCAGTTCTTC. Translated, it gives CASSVGASGRAYNEQFF. The chain links TRBV9 with TRBJ2-1; 12 bases in the junction line up with TRBD2. CDR1 and CDR2, looked up from the germline V gene, are SGDLS and YYNGEE. V has 0 bases trimmed and J has 2 bases trimmed; junction bases matching no gene number 3. The CDR3 contains 17 residues, cysteine and phenylalanine counted. The DNA shown is the 51-base CDR3, in frame from base 1.